A single T cell receptor (beta chain) is shown here with its context. The sample originates from a study of shared T cell receptors in the human thymus. With 1 base removed from V and 10 bases from J, the gap between germline ends came to 11 bases. The CDR3 runs 13 residues. Germline V gene sequence: CDR1 SGHAT, CDR2 FQNNGV. Here immunoSEQ multiplex PCR was the method, and the copy in TCRdb shows in-frame clones only, minus some. The sample holds hundreds of thousands of clones, around 87% seen once. The same sample was also studied in work on human thymus T cells. That work states: The study used thymus tissue resected during corrective heart surgery.

Sequenced input: thymocytes. This clonotype originated in a boy less than two years old with a congenital heart defect. V is TRBV11-2 and J is TRBJ2-1; D may be TRBD2 (5 bases). CDR3 in amino acids: CASSLAGEGEQFF. DNA for the CDR3: TGTGCCAGCAGCTTAGCGGGTGAGGGAGAGCAGTTCTTC.